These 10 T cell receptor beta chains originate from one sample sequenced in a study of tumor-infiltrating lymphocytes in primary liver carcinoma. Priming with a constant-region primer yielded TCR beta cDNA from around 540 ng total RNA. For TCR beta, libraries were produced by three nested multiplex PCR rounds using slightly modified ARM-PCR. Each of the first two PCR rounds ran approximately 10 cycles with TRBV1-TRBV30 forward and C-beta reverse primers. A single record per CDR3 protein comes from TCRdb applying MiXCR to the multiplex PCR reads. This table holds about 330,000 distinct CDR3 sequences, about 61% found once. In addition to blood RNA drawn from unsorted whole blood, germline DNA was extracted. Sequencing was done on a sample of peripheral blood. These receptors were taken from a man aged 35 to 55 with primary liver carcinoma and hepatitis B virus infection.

The CDR3 sequence is CASSLGDSGYNEQFF. CDR3 sequence (DNA): TGTGCCAGCAGCTTAGGGGATAGTGGTTACAATGAGCAGTTCTTC. The rearrangement joins TRBV7-8 to TRBJ2-1; D gene unclear. Germline V lookup: CDR1 SGHVS, CDR2 FQNEAQ. The CDR3 has 15 amino acids. V lost 1 base to trimming and J lost 4 bases, with 11 bases between them.

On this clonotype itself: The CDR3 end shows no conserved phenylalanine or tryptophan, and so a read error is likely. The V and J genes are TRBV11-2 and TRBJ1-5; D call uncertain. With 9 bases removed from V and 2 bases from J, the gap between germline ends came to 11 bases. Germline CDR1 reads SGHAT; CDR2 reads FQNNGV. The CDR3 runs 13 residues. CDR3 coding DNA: TGTGCCAGTACGGCGGGTGGCAATCAGCCCCAGCATTAT. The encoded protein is CASTAGGNQPQHY.

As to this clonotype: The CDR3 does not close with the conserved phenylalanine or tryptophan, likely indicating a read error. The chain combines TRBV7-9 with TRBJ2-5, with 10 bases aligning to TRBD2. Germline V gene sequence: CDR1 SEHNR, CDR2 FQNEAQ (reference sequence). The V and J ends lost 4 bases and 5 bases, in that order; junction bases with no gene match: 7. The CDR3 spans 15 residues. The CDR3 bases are TGTGCCAGCAGCTGGGCTAGCGGGAGTGGTGAGACCCAGTACCTC. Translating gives CASSWASGSGETQYL.

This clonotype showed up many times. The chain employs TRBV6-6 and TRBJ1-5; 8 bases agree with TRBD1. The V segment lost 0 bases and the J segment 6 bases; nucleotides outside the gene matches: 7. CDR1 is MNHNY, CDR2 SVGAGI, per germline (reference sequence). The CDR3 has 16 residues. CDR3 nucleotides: TGTGCCAGCAGTTACTCGGCGACAGGGGTCGGTCAGCCCCAGCATTTT. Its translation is CASSYSATGVGQPQHF.

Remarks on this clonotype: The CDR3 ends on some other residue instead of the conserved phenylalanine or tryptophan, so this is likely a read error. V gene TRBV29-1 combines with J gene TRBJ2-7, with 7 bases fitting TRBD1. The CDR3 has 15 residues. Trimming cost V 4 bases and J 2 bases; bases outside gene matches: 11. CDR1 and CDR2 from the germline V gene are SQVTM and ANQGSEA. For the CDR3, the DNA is TGCAGCGTTGGTACGACCGAGACAGGGCCCTACGAGCAGTACTTA. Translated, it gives CSVGTTETGPYEQYL.

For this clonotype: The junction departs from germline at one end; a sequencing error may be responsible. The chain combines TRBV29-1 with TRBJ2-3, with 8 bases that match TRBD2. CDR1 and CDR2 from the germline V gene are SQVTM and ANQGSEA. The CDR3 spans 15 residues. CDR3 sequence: CSVSGTSGFTDAQYF. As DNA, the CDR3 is TGCAGCGTCTCCGGGACTAGTGGATTCACAGATGCGCAGTATTTT.

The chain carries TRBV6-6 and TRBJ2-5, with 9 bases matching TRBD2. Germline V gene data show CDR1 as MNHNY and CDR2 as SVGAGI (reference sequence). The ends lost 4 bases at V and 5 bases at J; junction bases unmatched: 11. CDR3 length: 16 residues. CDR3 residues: CASSFTVAGVGETQYF. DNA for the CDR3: TGTGCCAGCAGTTTTACAGTAGCGGGAGTGGGCGAGACCCAGTACTTC.

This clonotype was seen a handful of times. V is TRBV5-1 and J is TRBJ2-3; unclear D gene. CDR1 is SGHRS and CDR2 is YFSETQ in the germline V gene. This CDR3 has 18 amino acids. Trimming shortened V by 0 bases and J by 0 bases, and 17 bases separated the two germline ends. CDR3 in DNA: TGCGCCAGCAGCTTGGAGGAATTGAGGATTCCGAGCACAGATACGCAGTATTTT. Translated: CASSLEELRIPSTDTQYF.

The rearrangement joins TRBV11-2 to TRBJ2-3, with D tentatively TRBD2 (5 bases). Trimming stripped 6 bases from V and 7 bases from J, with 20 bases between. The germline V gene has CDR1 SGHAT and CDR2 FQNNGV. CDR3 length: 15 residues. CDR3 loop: CASSSSGSGGNTQYF. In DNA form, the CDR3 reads TGTGCCAGCAGTTCCTCGGGGTCTGGAGGTAATACGCAGTATTTT.

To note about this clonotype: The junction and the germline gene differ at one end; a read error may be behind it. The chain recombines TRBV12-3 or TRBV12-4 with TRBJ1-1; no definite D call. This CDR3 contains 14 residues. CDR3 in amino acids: CASSYRAANTKAFF. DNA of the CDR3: TGTGCCAGCTCTTACCGGGCAGCGAACACTAAAGCTTTCTTT.